Each of the 22 T cell receptor beta chains below was sequenced from the same sample in a study of beta chain features in type 1 diabetes. For these TCRs, the target antigens are not known. Findings and caveats of the study: TCRB CDR3 length was moderately but significantly reduced in all four CD4+ subsets of Type 1 diabetes patients.

Expressed TCRB transcripts were sequenced because the entire RNA isolate underwent reverse transcription. Sequencing was performed with immunoSEQ multiplex PCR; in TCRdb, only in-frame clones are kept and a portion is missing. This table has 310,000 or so clones, around 9.3% appearing once. The specimen sequenced was central memory CD4+ T cells from blood. These receptors originate from a man in his thirties or forties with type 1 diabetes.

This clone was detected only a few times. The chain recombines TRBV28 with TRBJ1-2; 7 bases align to TRBD1. The J segment lost 6 bases and the V segment lost 5 bases, leaving 9 bases of the junction unmatched. The CDR3 is 14 residues long. Germline V gene data show CDR1 as MDHEN and CDR2 as SYDVKM. CDR3 bases: TGTGCCAGCAGTCCAGGGGGACTCGGGGATGGCTACACCTTC. It yields the protein CASSPGGLGDGYTF.

This clone has just a few counts. The chain is built from TRBV7-2 and TRBJ1-6; 8 nucleotides match TRBD1. The CDR3 runs to 16 residues. V lost 3 bases and J lost 7; bases outside the gene matches: 8. In germline, CDR1 is SGHTA, CDR2 FQGNSA. The chain's CDR3 is CASSFLDREGNSPLHF. The CDR3 region has the DNA TGTGCCAGCAGCTTTTTGGACAGGGAAGGGAATTCACCCCTCCACTTT.

The V and J genes are TRBV2 and TRBJ1-3; unclear D gene. CDR1 SNHLY and CDR2 FYNNEI come from the germline V gene. V gave up 6 bases and J gave up 4 bases, with 10 bases separating them. The CDR3 covers 13 residues. CDR3 sequence (DNA): TGTGCCAGCAGGGCCGACGGGGGAAACACCATATATTTT. It is translated as CASRADGGNTIYF. The full variable domain, with the rest looked up from reference TRBV2 and TRBJ1-3, is EPEVTQTPSHQVTQMGQEVILRCVPISNHLYFYWYRQILGQKVEFLVSFYNNEISEKSEIFDDQFSVERPDGSNFTLKIRSTKLEDSAMYFCASRADGGNTIYFGEGSWLTVV.

The chain carries TRBV28 and TRBJ1-1, with 7 bases lining up with TRBD1. This CDR3 is 13 amino acids long. J gave up 4 bases and V 2 bases, and 1 base lay outside the gene matches. CDR1 is MDHEN and CDR2 is SYDVKM in the germline V gene. CDR3 sequence reads: CASSLQGGTEAFF. CDR3 DNA sequence: TGTGCCAGCAGTTTACAGGGGGGCACTGAAGCTTTCTTT.

This clone was counted a few times. This sequence joins TRBV7-6 and TRBJ2-5; D is ambiguous. This CDR3 has 15 amino acids. Germline V CDR1 and CDR2: SGHVS, FNYEAQ. The V and J ends lost 4 bases and 5 bases respectively, with 17 bases between them. In nucleotides, the CDR3 is TGTGCCAGCAGCTCAGAGCGACCGGTCTGGGAGACCCAGTACTTC. This sequence encodes CASSSERPVWETQYF.

A few counts support this clone. The chain carries TRBV21-1 and TRBJ1-1. TRBV21-1 is marked as a pseudogene. This CDR3 contains 14 residues. The CDR3, as DNA: TGTGCCAGCAGCAGCCCAGCTTTAGACACTGAAGCTTTCTTT. Translating it yields CASSSPALDTEAFF.

This clone has more than one count but fewer than ten. This chain uses TRBV1 with TRBJ2-7; the tabulated D call, TRBD1, remains unverified against the DNA. TRBV1 is described as a pseudogene. The CDR3 has 15 residues. The CDR3 region is CTSSQGTGGWYEQYF. The CDR3 DNA follows: TGCACCAGCAGCCAGGGGACAGGGGGCTGGTACGAGCAGTACTTC.

This clone was counted a few times. CDR3 coding DNA: TGTGCCAGCAGGGATAGCGGGGGCACAGATACGCAGTATTTT. Its translation: CASRDSGGTDTQYF. J is TRBJ2-3 and V is TRBV28, with 8 bases lining up with TRBD2. This CDR3 comprises 14 residues. Germline V lookup: CDR1 MDHEN, CDR2 SYDVKM. The V gene end was trimmed by 6 bases and the J gene end by 1 base; junction bases not matched to a gene: 3.

This clone was seen a handful of times. The rearrangement links TRBV7-2 to TRBJ2-7; D is undetermined. V was shortened by 1 base and J by 0 bases, with 7 bases between the two germline ends. In germline, CDR1 is SGHTA, CDR2 FQGNSA. This CDR3 has 14 residues. The CDR3 nucleotides are TGTGCCAGCAGCTTAGGGCGGAACTCCTACGAGCAGTACTTC. The encoded protein is CASSLGRNSYEQYF.

This clone was counted a few times. This could be a read error, since a much larger clone is one nucleotide away. Other DNA sequences in the same sample also yield this CDR3. The genes are TRBV5-6 and TRBJ2-3; D call uncertain. There are 11 residues in the CDR3. Germline assignment: CDR1 SGHDT and CDR2 YYEEEE. Between the trimmed V and J ends, which lost 5 bases and 1 base, there was a span of 2 bases. The DNA of the CDR3 is TGTGCCAGCAGGGGCACAGATACGCAGTATTTT. Protein: CASRGTDTQYF.

This clone was counted between two and nine times. This chain connects TRBV4-3 to TRBJ1-3, with a possible D match to TRBD1 (6 bases). The CDR3 extends over 16 amino acids. Germline V gene lookup returns CDR1 LGHNA and CDR2 YSLEER. V dropped 4 bases and J dropped 0 bases, with 13 bases sitting between them. CDR3 sequence (DNA): TGCGCCAGCAGCCGCGGACAGTTTCGCTCTGGAAACACCATATATTTT. Encoded protein: CASSRGQFRSGNTIYF.

To note about this clone: The same CDR3 also results from other DNA sequences found in this sample. The chain couples TRBV5-4 to TRBJ2-5; a possible D gene is TRBD2 (5 bases). Trimming removed 2 bases at V and 1 base at J, with 9 bases between. Looked up from germline, CDR1 is SGHNT and CDR2 is YYREEE (reference sequence). CDR3 length: 14 residues. The CDR3, as DNA: TGTGCCAGCAGCTTCGGTGGGAGCCAAGAGACCCAGTACTTC. Translation: CASSFGGSQETQYF.

CDR3 region: CASSRSTGGTDTQYF. The CDR3 nucleotides are TGTGCCAGCAGCCGTTCGACCGGGGGCACAGATACGCAGTATTTT. The chain carries TRBV7-9 and TRBJ2-3, with D perhaps matching TRBD2 (5 bases). The CDR3 extends over 15 amino acids. The V and J ends lost 5 bases and 1 base respectively, with 13 bases between them. Germline V gene sequence: CDR1 SEHNR, CDR2 FQNEAQ (reference sequence).

The V call is TRBV5-1, the J call TRBJ2-3; D is uncertain. Trimming removed 2 bases at V and 0 bases at J, with 4 bases between. This CDR3 is 13 amino acids long. In germline, CDR1 is SGHRS, CDR2 YFSETQ. The CDR3 is CASSFKSTDTQYF. The DNA for the CDR3 is TGCGCCAGCAGCTTTAAGAGCACAGATACGCAGTATTTT. The whole variable domain, remainder taken from reference TRBV5-1 and TRBJ2-3, is KAGVTQTPRYLIKTRGQQVTLSCSPISGHRSVSWYQQTPGQGLQFLFEYFSETQRNKGNFPGRFSGRQFSNSRSEMNVSTLELGDSALYLCASSFKSTDTQYFGPGTRLTVL.

This clone was seen a few times. This chain uses TRBV7-9 with TRBJ2-3; D may correspond to TRBD1 or TRBD2 (5 bases each). The germline V and J ends were trimmed by 3 bases and 2 bases, with 15 bases remaining between them. CDR1 is SEHNR, CDR2 FQNEAQ, per germline (reference sequence). This CDR3 region has 16 residues. The DNA of the CDR3 is TGTGCCAGCAGCTTTAGCCGGGACCTACCCACAGATACGCAGTATTTT. Amino acid sequence: CASSFSRDLPTDTQYF. Full variable domain (rest looked up from reference TRBV7-9 and TRBJ2-3): DTGVSQNPRHKITKRGQNVTFRCDPISEHNRLYWYRQTLGQGPEFLTYFQNEAQLEKSRLLSDRFSAERPKGSFSTLEIQRTEQGDSAMYLCASSFSRDLPTDTQYFGPGTRLTVL.

This clone was detected many times. The chain links TRBV2 to TRBJ2-1, with 10 positions matching TRBD1. The V and J ends lost 7 bases and 7 bases, in that order; junction bases with no gene match: 4. In germline, CDR1 is SNHLY, CDR2 FYNNEI. This CDR3 has 13 residues. The CDR3 region has the DNA TGTGCCAGCACCGGACAGGGGGGGAATGAGCAGTTCTTC. Amino acids: CASTGQGGNEQFF.

The V and J genes are TRBV5-1 and TRBJ1-1; perhaps TRBD1 as D (6 bases). V lost 4 bases and J lost 3, with 16 bases in between. The CDR3 totals 15 residues. CDR1 and CDR2 from the germline V gene are SGHRS and YFSETQ. The CDR3 here is CASSPGYREDTEAFF. The CDR3 DNA is TGCGCCAGCAGCCCTGGGTACAGGGAGGACACTGAAGCTTTCTTT.

The chain combines TRBV7-2 with TRBJ2-1; 11 bases align to TRBD2. J gave up 7 bases and V 7 bases, and 12 bases lay outside the gene matches. CDR3 size: 16 residues. In germline, CDR1 is SGHTA, CDR2 FQGNSA. The chain's CDR3 is CASTPDSGGAWNEQFF. In DNA form, the CDR3 reads TGTGCCAGCACGCCCGATAGCGGGGGGGCCTGGAATGAGCAGTTCTTC. Looking up the rest from reference TRBV7-2 and TRBJ2-1 gives the full variable domain: GAGVSQSPSNKVTEKGKDVELRCDPISGHTALYWYRQSLGQGLEFLIYFQGNSAPDKSGLPSDRFSAERTGGSVSTLTIQRTQQEDSAVYLCASTPDSGGAWNEQFFGPGTRLTVL.

This chain joins TRBV28 and TRBJ2-6; 9 bases are a match to TRBD1. Germline CDR1 is MDHEN and CDR2 is SYDVKM. This CDR3 region has 16 residues. V lost 6 bases to trimming and J lost 0 bases; unmatched junction nucleotides: 3. The CDR3 DNA sequence: TGTGCCAGCAGGGGACAGGGCCCCTCTGGGGCCAACGTCCTGACTTTC. This gives the protein CASRGQGPSGANVLTF.

The chain has TRBV27 and TRBJ2-5; D is uncertain. Germline CDR1 and CDR2: MNHEY and SMNVEV (reference sequence). V was pared by 7 bases and J by 2 bases, with 11 bases between. This CDR3 has 13 amino acids. For the CDR3, the DNA is TGTGCCAGCATCCGAAAGGATCAAGAGACCCAGTACTTC. Its protein product is CASIRKDQETQYF.

This clone turned up a few times. The genes are TRBV5-5 and TRBJ2-3, with a possible D match to TRBD2 (6 bases). Germline assignment: CDR1 SGHKS and CDR2 YYEKEE (reference sequence). The CDR3 totals 15 residues. The germline V and J ends were trimmed by 0 bases and 2 bases, with 10 bases remaining between them. CDR3 DNA: TGTGCCAGCAGCTTGGGTGCGGGGCTCACAGATACGCAGTATTTT. Amino acid sequence: CASSLGAGLTDTQYF.

This clone was counted between two and nine times. V is TRBV6-1 and J is TRBJ1-4; D might be TRBD1 (6 bases). V was clipped by 7 bases and J by 2 bases, with 14 bases between them. The CDR3 runs 15 residues. The germline V gene has CDR1 MNHNS and CDR2 SASEGT. CDR3 in amino acids: CASIGGTRTNEKLFF. The CDR3 DNA reads as TGTGCCAGCATCGGGGGGACACGGACTAATGAAAAACTGTTTTTT.